These 31 T cell receptor beta chains were sequenced from one sample in a study of blood T cell repertoires in COVID-19. Sequencing was performed with immunoSEQ multiplex PCR; in TCRdb, only in-frame clones are kept and a portion is missing. The table has over 110,000 clones, approximately 80% seen once; the top ten hold around 3.9%. The sequenced sample consisted of PBMCs or T cells enriched from blood (not recorded which). The source is a man aged 45 to 65 in a cohort exposed to, infected with or recovered from COVID-19 (not recorded which).

The gene calls are TRBV18 and TRBJ1-1; D perhaps matches TRBD1 (6 bases). Germline CDR1 is KGHSH and CDR2 is LQKENI. V shed 6 bases and J shed 0 bases, with 11 bases lying between them. This CDR3 region has 14 residues. The CDR3 is CASSLQGLNTEAFF. CDR3 bases: TGTGCCAGCTCCCTACAGGGCCTGAACACTGAAGCTTTCTTT. Drawing the rest from reference TRBV18 and TRBJ1-1, the complete variable domain is NAGVMQNPRHLVRRRGQEARLRCSPMKGHSHVYWYRQLPEEGLKFMVYLQKENIIDESGMPKERFSAEFPKEGPSILRIQQVVRGDSAAYFCASSLQGLNTEAFFGQGTRLTVV.

The genes are TRBV10-3 and TRBJ1-2; 10 bases fit TRBD1. The CDR3 spans 13 residues. J gave up 3 bases and V 10 bases, and 5 bases lay outside the gene matches. Germline V gene data show CDR1 as ENHRY and CDR2 as SYGVKD. The CDR3 loop is CASTGTGDYGYTF. CDR3 DNA: TGTGCCAGTACAGGGACAGGGGACTATGGCTACACCTTC.

V gene TRBV5-1 combines with J gene TRBJ2-7; TRBD1 might be the D (5 bases). V lost 4 bases and J lost 7, with 9 bases in between. There are 11 residues in the CDR3. Germline CDR1 and CDR2: SGHRS and YFSETQ. CDR3 sequence: CASSQNREQYF. CDR3 DNA sequence: TGCGCCAGCAGCCAAAACAGGGAGCAGTACTTC. Complete variable domain (other parts from reference TRBV5-1 and TRBJ2-7): KAGVTQTPRYLIKTRGQQVTLSCSPISGHRSVSWYQQTPGQGLQFLFEYFSETQRNKGNFPGRFSGRQFSNSRSEMNVSTLELGDSALYLCASSQNREQYFGPGTRLTVT.

J is TRBJ2-7 and V is TRBV10-3, with 10 bases that match TRBD2. J was trimmed by 6 bases and V by 0 bases; bases with no gene match: 8. Germline V gene sequence: CDR1 ENHRY, CDR2 SYGVKD. The CDR3 has 16 residues. CDR3 amino acids: CAISESSGGAMSEQYF. In DNA, the CDR3 is TGTGCCATCAGTGAGTCAAGCGGGGGGGCGATGTCCGAGCAGTACTTC.

CDR3 region: CASSLYPTGYNEQFF. In DNA form, the CDR3 reads TGTGCCAGCAGCTTATACCCAACAGGTTACAATGAGCAGTTCTTC. The chain combines TRBV7-3 with TRBJ2-1; the D gene is possibly TRBD1 (5 bases). The CDR3 is 15 amino acids. Trimming removed 2 bases at V and 4 bases at J, with 12 bases between. Germline CDR1 is SGHTA and CDR2 is FQGTGA.

This clone was counted once. This chain uses TRBV10-3 with TRBJ2-3; 8 bases are a match to TRBD1. V dropped 7 bases and J dropped 8; count of bases not matched to a gene: 14. Germline CDR1 ENHRY, CDR2 SYGVKD. The CDR3 totals 15 residues. CDR3 DNA sequence: TGTGCCATCATGGAGGACGGGCAGGGGGCTGGTACGCAGTATTTT. Its protein is CAIMEDGQGAGTQYF.

This chain uses TRBV27 with TRBJ2-5; D is uncertain. CDR1 and CDR2 from the germline V gene are MNHEY and SMNVEV (reference sequence). Trimming left V 1 base short and J 0 bases short, with 6 bases between. The CDR3 has 14 amino acids. CDR3 nucleotides: TGTGCCAGCAGTTTATTGGGCAACCAAGAGACCCAGTACTTC. Protein: CASSLLGNQETQYF.

This chain links TRBV19 with TRBJ1-2, with a tentative D call TRBD1 (6 bases). The V end was cut by 1 base, the J end by 3 bases, with 21 bases between. The germline V gene has CDR1 LNHDA and CDR2 SQIVND (reference sequence). CDR3 length: 18 residues. The CDR3 sequence: CASSIARITRGTDYGYTF. CDR3 DNA sequence: TGTGCCAGTAGTATAGCTCGAATTACCAGGGGAACCGACTATGGCTACACCTTC.

V is TRBV3-1 (or the pseudogene TRBV3-2) and J is TRBJ1-1; 8 positions agree with TRBD1. Per the germline V gene, CDR1 is LGHDT and CDR2 is YNNKEL (reference sequence). CDR3 length: 18 amino acids. With 1 base clipped from V and 3 bases from J, the junction kept 13 bases outside the gene matches. DNA of the CDR3: TGTGCCAGCAGCCAAGGGACAGGGTTGTTGGTTACGGACACTGAAGCTTTCTTT. This encodes CASSQGTGLLVTDTEAFF.

Points on this clone: The junction and the germline gene differ at one end; a read error may be behind it. The chain employs TRBV12-3 or TRBV12-4 and TRBJ1-2; D is possibly TRBD1 (5 bases). The CDR3 covers 13 residues. The CDR3: CAGSSSRAGGYTF. DNA for the CDR3: TGTGCCGGCAGTTCGAGCAGGGCCGGAGGCTACACCTTC.

The chain links TRBV28 to TRBJ2-5, with 7 bases identical to TRBD2. V was pared by 2 bases and J by 1 base, with 1 base of the junction left unmatched. Germline CDR1 reads MDHEN; CDR2 reads SYDVKM. The CDR3 loop spans 14 amino acids. CDR3 region: CASSLSGTQETQYF. CDR3 in DNA: TGTGCCAGCAGTTTAAGCGGGACCCAAGAGACCCAGTACTTC.

The chain couples TRBV6-1 to TRBJ1-2, with D possibly being TRBD1 (6 bases). This CDR3 is built from 16 residues. CDR1 MNHNS and CDR2 SASEGT come from the germline V gene. The germline V and J ends were trimmed by 4 bases and 10 bases, with 25 bases remaining between them. The CDR3 loop reads CASSGGGLINPWDYTF. CDR3 coding DNA: TGTGCCAGCAGTGGGGGGGGCCTAATTAACCCTTGGGACTACACCTTC.

The sample holds one count of this clone. At one of its ends the junction is not consistent with the germline gene, which may arise from a read error. The CDR3 loop is CASSKAGTGVSNQPQHF. CDR3 in DNA: TGTGCCAGCAGTAAAGCCGGGACAGGGGTTAGCAATCAGCCCCAGCATTTT. The V gene is TRBV6-1, the J gene TRBJ1-5, with 10 nucleotides matching TRBD1. Germline-derived CDR1 and CDR2 are MNHNS and SASEGT. The CDR3 contains 17 residues.

V gene TRBV5-1 combines with J gene TRBJ2-3, with 7 bases fitting TRBD1. This CDR3 contains 15 residues. V lost 3 bases to trimming and J lost 0 bases; unmatched junction nucleotides: 4. Germline V gene data show CDR1 as SGHRS and CDR2 as YFSETQ. The CDR3 spells CASSWDSASTDTQYF. DNA of the CDR3: TGCGCCAGCAGCTGGGACAGCGCTAGCACAGATACGCAGTATTTT. Full variable domain (outside the CDR3, taken from reference TRBV5-1 and TRBJ2-3): KAGVTQTPRYLIKTRGQQVTLSCSPISGHRSVSWYQQTPGQGLQFLFEYFSETQRNKGNFPGRFSGRQFSNSRSEMNVSTLELGDSALYLCASSWDSASTDTQYFGPGTRLTVL.

This clone was seen once. The CDR3 reads CASNPLPAEQPQHF. In DNA form, the CDR3 reads TGTGCCAGCAACCCTCTTCCTGCAGAACAGCCCCAGCATTTT. The chain uses TRBV27 and TRBJ1-5, with D uncertain. The V gene lost 7 bases and the J gene lost 7 bases, with 17 bases spanning the gap. The germline V gene encodes CDR1 MNHEY and CDR2 SMNVEV (reference sequence). The CDR3 extends over 14 amino acids.

The V call is TRBV10-3, the J call TRBJ2-5, with D tentatively TRBD2 (6 bases). Trimming removed 4 bases from V and 5 bases from J, with 17 bases in between. The CDR3 loop spans 15 amino acids. Germline values: CDR1 ENHRY, CDR2 SYGVKD. The CDR3 DNA sequence: TGTGCCATCAGTGGGGAGGCTACAAGGATGGAGACCCAGTACTTC. Translation: CAISGEATRMETQYF.

The CDR3 nucleotides are TGTGCCAGCAGCCTTTCCGGAGGTAGCGGCACCGGGGAGCTGTTTTTT. It codes for CASSLSGGSGTGELFF. The rearrangement uses TRBV7-3 and TRBJ2-2, with TRBD2 as a possible D gene (6 bases). CDR1 SGHTA and CDR2 FQGTGA come from the germline V gene. V dropped 5 bases and J dropped 4 bases, with 17 bases sitting between them. The CDR3 loop spans 16 amino acids.

This chain links TRBV7-3 with TRBJ2-6, with D perhaps matching TRBD1 (6 bases). CDR3 length equals 14 residues. Germline V gives CDR1 SGHTA, CDR2 FQGTGA. The ends were cut back, 4 bases at V and 3 bases at J, with 7 bases in the middle. The CDR3 coding sequence is TGTGCCAGCAGCTCCAGGGGTGGGGCCAACGTCCTGACTTTC. This gives the protein CASSSRGGANVLTF.

A single count supports this clone. The chain joins TRBV9 to TRBJ2-1; TRBD2 might be the D (6 bases). Germline CDR1 reads SGDLS; CDR2 reads YYNGEE. The germline V and J ends were trimmed by 3 bases and 7 bases, with 20 bases remaining between them. This CDR3 region has 16 residues. The CDR3 sequence is CASSGTRDSERNEQFF. CDR3 bases: TGTGCCAGCAGCGGGACCAGGGACTCCGAACGGAATGAGCAGTTCTTC.

The CDR3 coding sequence is TGTGCCAGCTTAAACTCAGCGGGAGGGTCCCAGTATTTT. The encoded protein is CASLNSAGGSQYF. The rearrangement links TRBV27 to TRBJ2-3; TRBD2 matches 10 bases. The germline gives CDR1 MNHEY, CDR2 SMNVEV (reference sequence). The CDR3 totals 13 residues. After removal of 8 bases from V and 12 bases from J, the junction contained 11 bases not matched to a gene.

The V gene is TRBV20-1, the J gene TRBJ1-1, with a possible D match to TRBD1 (5 bases). The CDR3 runs to 11 residues. The V gene lost 8 bases and the J gene lost 5 bases, with 12 bases spanning the gap. Germline V gives CDR1 DFQATT, CDR2 SNEGSKA (reference sequence). CDR3 DNA: TGCAGTCCCGGGGGGATAACTGAAGCTTTCTTT. It codes for CSPGGITEAFF.

The chain joins TRBV5-1 to TRBJ2-2; TRBD1 matches at 8 bases. The J segment lost 1 base and the V segment lost 2 bases, leaving 4 bases of the junction unmatched. Germline CDR1 and CDR2: SGHRS and YFSETQ. The CDR3 is 16 amino acids. The DNA for the CDR3 is TGCGCCAGCAGCTTCGGGACAGGACTGAACACCGGGGAGCTGTTTTTT. Translating gives CASSFGTGLNTGELFF.

The DNA of the CDR3 is TGTGCCAGCAGTTTAAGGGCAGGGGGGTCCTATAATTCACCCCTCCACTTT. It encodes CASSLRAGGSYNSPLHF. V and J are TRBV27 and TRBJ1-6; 7 bases fit TRBD1. V shed 2 bases, J shed 1 base, and the junction held 5 bases outside the gene matches. There are 17 residues in the CDR3. The germline gives CDR1 MNHEY, CDR2 SMNVEV (reference sequence).

The chain uses TRBV2 and TRBJ2-2, with a weak D call TRBD2 (5 bases). Trimming pared 10 bases from V and 0 bases from J, leaving 18 bases between. The CDR3 runs to 16 residues. Germline values: CDR1 SNHLY, CDR2 FYNNEI. DNA of the CDR3: TGTGCCACCTCCCCAAACCGCGGGTCGAACACCGGGGAGCTGTTTTTT. Translated: CATSPNRGSNTGELFF.

The chain has TRBV13 and TRBJ2-7; TRBD1 matches 11 bases. CDR3 size: 14 residues. The germline CDR1 and CDR2 sequences are PRHDT and FYEKMQ (reference sequence). V was clipped by 5 bases and J by 3 bases; unmatched bases: 3. This chain's CDR3 is CASSPGTGGYEQYF. DNA of the CDR3: TGTGCCAGCAGCCCCGGGACAGGGGGCTACGAGCAGTACTTC.

This clone was counted between two and nine times. This sample also contains other DNA sequences that code for the same CDR3. The chain recombines TRBV7-2 with TRBJ2-1; 10 bases agree with TRBD2. CDR3 length: 15 amino acids. Unmatched junction bases numbered 1, after V lost 1 base and J lost 4 bases. Germline values: CDR1 SGHTA, CDR2 FQGNSA. Written as DNA, the CDR3 is TGTGCCAGCAGCTTAGGAGCGGGGGGGTACAATGAGCAGTTCTTC. Its translation is CASSLGAGGYNEQFF.

V and J are TRBV25-1 and TRBJ2-2; TRBD1 aligns across 9 bases. The CDR3 extends over 14 amino acids. V lost 4 bases, J lost 5 bases, and 2 bases stayed unmatched. Per the germline V gene, CDR1 is MGHDK and CDR2 is SYGVNS. The CDR3 DNA reads TGTGCCAGCAGTGGGACAGGGGTAACCGGGGAGCTGTTTTTT. Its translation is CASSGTGVTGELFF. Full variable domain (remainder filled in from reference TRBV25-1 and TRBJ2-2): EADIYQTPRYLVIGTGKKITLECSQTMGHDKMYWYQQDPGMELHLIHYSYGVNSTEKGDLSSESTVSRIRTEHFPLTLESARPSHTSQYLCASSGTGVTGELFFGEGSRLTVL.

This chain joins TRBV25-1 and TRBJ1-3; possible D gene TRBD1, 5 bases. Germline V gene lookup returns CDR1 MGHDK and CDR2 SYGVNS. V lost 2 bases and J 0 bases, leaving 11 bases between the germline ends. CDR3 size: 16 residues. The CDR3 here is CASSETGLSSGNTIYF. The CDR3 nucleotides are TGTGCCAGCAGTGAAACGGGACTGAGCTCTGGAAACACCATATATTTT.

The J gene is TRBJ1-6, the V gene TRBV10-2; TRBD1 is a possible D gene (5 bases). The CDR3 has 14 amino acids. The germline V gene encodes CDR1 WSHSY and CDR2 SAAADI. Trimming took 7 bases from V and 6 from J, leaving 13 bases between them. CDR3: CASNGADRNSPLHF. For the CDR3, the DNA is TGCGCCAGCAATGGGGCGGACCGTAATTCACCCCTCCACTTT.

The V call is TRBV7-9, the J call TRBJ1-3, with TRBD1 matching 7 bases. V was clipped by 5 bases and J by 0 bases; unmatched bases: 13. Germline loops: CDR1 SEHNR, CDR2 FQNEAQ (reference sequence). The CDR3 totals 18 residues. The DNA of the CDR3 is TGTGCCAGCAGCCCCCCGGGACAGAGTGCTTACTCTGGAAACACCATATATTTT. Translated: CASSPPGQSAYSGNTIYF.

V and J are TRBV3-1 (or the pseudogene TRBV3-2) and TRBJ2-6; D is unclear. Trimming took off 1 base at V and 1 base at J, with 14 bases between the two ends. The CDR3 runs 18 residues. Germline V lookup: CDR1 LGHDT, CDR2 YNNKEL (reference sequence). In DNA form, the CDR3 reads TGTGCCAGCAGCCAAGCTTGGCGGAGTCTATCTGGGGCCAACGTCCTGACTTTC. This gives the protein CASSQAWRSLSGANVLTF.